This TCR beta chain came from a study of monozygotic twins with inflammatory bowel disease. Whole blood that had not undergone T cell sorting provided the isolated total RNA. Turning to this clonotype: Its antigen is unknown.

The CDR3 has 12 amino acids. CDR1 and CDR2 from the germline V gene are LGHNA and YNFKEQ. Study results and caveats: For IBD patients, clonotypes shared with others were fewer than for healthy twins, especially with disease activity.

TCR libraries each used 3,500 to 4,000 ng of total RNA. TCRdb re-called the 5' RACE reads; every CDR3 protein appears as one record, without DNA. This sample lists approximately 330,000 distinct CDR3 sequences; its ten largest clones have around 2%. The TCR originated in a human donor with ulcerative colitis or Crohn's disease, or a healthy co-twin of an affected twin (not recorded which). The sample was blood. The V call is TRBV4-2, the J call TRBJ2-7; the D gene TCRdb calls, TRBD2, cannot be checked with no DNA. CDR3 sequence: CASSQDPRARYF.